The source of this TCR beta chain is a study of molecular identifiers for immune sequencing clone quantification. Looking at the study overall: With replicates, the RNA of around 20,000 or 100,000 naive CD8 cells was split five ways and four were sequenced.

A single record per CDR3 protein comes from TCRdb applying MiXCR to the PCR reads. The sample contains around 470,000 distinct CDR3 sequences, roughly 23% of which appear only once. This clonotype was picked up one time. Its antigen is still unknown. Just one base apart from a much larger clone, this may be a read error. Looked up from germline, CDR1 is SGHTA and CDR2 is FQGNSA. V was shortened by 7 bases and J by 0 bases, with 15 bases between the two germline ends. There are 16 residues in the CDR3. Overall study results and limits: In naive cells, clones above 20 RNA copies held under 1% of molecules, whereas in effector cells they held over 99%.

This TCR was sampled from a human donor in good health. Some libraries in this study had Jurkat cell RNA spiked in. The chain carries TRBV7-2 and TRBJ1-4; TRBD1 might be the D (5 bases). The sequenced sample was naive CD8+ T cells from blood, with Jurkat cell RNA spiked in. Specified subset: FACS-sorted CD8+CD4-CCR7+CD45RA+ naive T cells. In DNA, the CDR3 is TGTGCCAGCATCTCATTCCCGACAGCAACTAATGAAAAACTGTTTTTT. Its translation: CASISFPTATNEKLFF.